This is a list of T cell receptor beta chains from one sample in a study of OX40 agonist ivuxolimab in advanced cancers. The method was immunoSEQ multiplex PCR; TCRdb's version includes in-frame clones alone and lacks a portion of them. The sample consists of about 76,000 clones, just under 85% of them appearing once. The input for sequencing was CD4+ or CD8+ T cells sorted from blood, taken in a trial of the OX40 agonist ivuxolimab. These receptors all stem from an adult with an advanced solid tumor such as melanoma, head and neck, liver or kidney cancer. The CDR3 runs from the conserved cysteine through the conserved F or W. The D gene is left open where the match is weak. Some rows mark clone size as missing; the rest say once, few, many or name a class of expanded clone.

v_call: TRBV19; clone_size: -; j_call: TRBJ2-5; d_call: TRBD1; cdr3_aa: CASSIVTGEETQYF; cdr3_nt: TGTGCCAGTAGTATAGTAACAGGGGAAGAGACCCAGTACTTC
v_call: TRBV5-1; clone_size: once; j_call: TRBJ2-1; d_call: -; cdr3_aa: CASSRHRVEEQFF; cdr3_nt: TGCGCCAGCAGCAGACACAGGGTAGAGGAGCAGTTCTTC
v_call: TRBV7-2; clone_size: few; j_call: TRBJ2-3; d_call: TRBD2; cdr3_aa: CASLPGTRVPDTQYF; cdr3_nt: TGTGCCAGCCTGCCCGGGACTAGAGTCCCAGATACGCAGTATTTT
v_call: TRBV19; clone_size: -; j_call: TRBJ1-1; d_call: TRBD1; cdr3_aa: CASSIIDREMTEAFF; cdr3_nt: TGTGCCAGTAGTATCATAGACAGGGAAATGACTGAAGCTTTCTTT
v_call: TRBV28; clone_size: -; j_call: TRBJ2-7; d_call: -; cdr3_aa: CASSLITGGSGSYEQYF; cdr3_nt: TGTGCCAGCAGTCTCATTACGGGGGGCTCCGGCTCCTACGAGCAGTACTTC
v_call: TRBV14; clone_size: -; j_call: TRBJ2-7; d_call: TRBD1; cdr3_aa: CASSHRQGSYEQYF; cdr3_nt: TGTGCCAGCAGCCATAGACAGGGTTCCTACGAGCAGTACTTC
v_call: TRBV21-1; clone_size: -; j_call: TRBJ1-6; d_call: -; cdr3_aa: CASSRPGQVVSPLHF; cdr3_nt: TGTGCCAGCAGCCGACCGGGACAGGTCGTTTCACCCCTCCACTTT
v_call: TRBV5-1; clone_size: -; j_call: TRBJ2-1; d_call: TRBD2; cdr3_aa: CASSLAGEVETEQFF; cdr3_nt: TGCGCCAGCAGCTTAGCGGGAGAAGTGGAGACTGAGCAGTTCTTC
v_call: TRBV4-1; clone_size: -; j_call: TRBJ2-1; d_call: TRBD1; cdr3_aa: CASSQNPQGAIEQFF; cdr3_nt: TGCGCCAGCAGCCAAAACCCACAGGGGGCGATTGAGCAGTTCTTC
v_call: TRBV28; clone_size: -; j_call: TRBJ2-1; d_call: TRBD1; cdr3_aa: CASSSPDRGRWNEQFF; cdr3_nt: TGTGCCAGCAGTTCACCCGACAGGGGGCGGTGGAATGAGCAGTTCTTC
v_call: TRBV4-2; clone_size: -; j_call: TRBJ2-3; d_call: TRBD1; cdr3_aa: CASSQVGQGTDTQYF; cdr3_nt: TGTGCCAGCAGCCAAGTGGGACAGGGTACAGATACGCAGTATTTT
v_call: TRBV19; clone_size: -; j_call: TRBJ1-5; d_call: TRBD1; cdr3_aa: CASSIPSDRGKPQHF; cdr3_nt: TGTGCCAGTAGTATCCCCTCGGACAGGGGTAAGCCCCAGCATTTT
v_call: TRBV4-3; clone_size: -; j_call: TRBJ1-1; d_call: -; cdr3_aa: CASSQEGHSGTEAFF; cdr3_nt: TGCGCCAGCAGCCAAGAGGGACATTCGGGCACTGAAGCTTTCTTT
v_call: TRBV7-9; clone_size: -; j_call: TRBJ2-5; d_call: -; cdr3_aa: CASSLAGLQETQYF; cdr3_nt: TGTGCCAGCAGCTTAGCGGGACTTCAAGAGACCCAGTACTTC
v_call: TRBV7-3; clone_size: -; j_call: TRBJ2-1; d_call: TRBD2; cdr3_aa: CASSPGGGPMNEQFF; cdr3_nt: TGTGCCAGCAGCCCCGGGGGAGGGCCAATGAATGAGCAGTTCTTC
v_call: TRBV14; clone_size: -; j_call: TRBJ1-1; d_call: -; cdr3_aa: CASSQGTFSTTEAFF; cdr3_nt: TGTGCCAGCAGCCAGGGGACTTTTTCTACCACTGAAGCTTTCTTT
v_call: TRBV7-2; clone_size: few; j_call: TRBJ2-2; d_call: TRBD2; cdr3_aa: CASSSHWGAGGNTGELFF; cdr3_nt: TGTGCCAGCAGCTCCCACTGGGGAGCGGGGGGGAACACCGGGGAGCTGTTTTTT
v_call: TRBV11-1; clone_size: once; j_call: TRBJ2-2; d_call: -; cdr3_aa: CASSLGGTINTGELFF; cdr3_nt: TGTGCCAGCAGCTTAGGGGGGACCATAAACACCGGGGAGCTGTTTTTT
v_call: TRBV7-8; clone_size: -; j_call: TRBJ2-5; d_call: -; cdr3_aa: CASSRTGTQETQYF; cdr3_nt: TGTGCCAGCAGCCGTACCGGGACCCAAGAGACCCAGTACTTC
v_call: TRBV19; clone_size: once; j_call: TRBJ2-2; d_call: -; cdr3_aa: CASSTHGAGELFF; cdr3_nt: TGTGCCAGTAGTACCCACGGAGCCGGGGAGCTGTTTTTT
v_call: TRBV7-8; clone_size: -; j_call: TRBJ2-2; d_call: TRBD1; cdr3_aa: CASSLGGTGNTGELFF; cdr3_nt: TGTGCCAGCAGCTTAGGAGGGACAGGGAACACCGGGGAGCTGTTTTTT
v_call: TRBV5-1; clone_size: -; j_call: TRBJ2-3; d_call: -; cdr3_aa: CASSRLRGTGVWLAGVTQYF; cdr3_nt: TGCGCCAGCAGCCGCCTCCGTGGGACAGGGGTTTGGCTAGCGGGAGTTACGCAGTATTTT
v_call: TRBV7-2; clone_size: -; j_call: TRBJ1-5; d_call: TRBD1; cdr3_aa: CASSPRTGYSNQPQHF; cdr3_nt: TGTGCCAGCAGCCCTCGGACAGGGTATAGCAATCAGCCCCAGCATTTT
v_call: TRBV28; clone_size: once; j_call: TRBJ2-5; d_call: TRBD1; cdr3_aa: CASLNRGRGETQYF; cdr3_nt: TGTGCCAGCCTTAACAGGGGGCGGGGGGAGACCCAGTACTTC
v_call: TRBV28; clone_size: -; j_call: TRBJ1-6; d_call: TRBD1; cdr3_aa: CASSLGQGESPLHF; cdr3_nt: TGTGCCAGCAGTTTAGGACAGGGGGAGTCACCCCTCCACTTT
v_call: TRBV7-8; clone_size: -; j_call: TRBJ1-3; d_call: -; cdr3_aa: CASSSLGPRTEGTALSGNTIYF; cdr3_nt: TGTGCCAGCAGTTCTTTGGGGCCTAGGACAGAAGGTACCGCGCTCTCTGGAAACACCATATATTTT
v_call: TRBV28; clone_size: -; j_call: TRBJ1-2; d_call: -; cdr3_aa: CASRHSLAAGYGYTF; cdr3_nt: TGTGCCAGCAGACACAGCCTAGCAGCAGGGTATGGCTACACCTTC
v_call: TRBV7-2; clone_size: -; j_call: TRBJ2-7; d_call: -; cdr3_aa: CASSSDVSYEQYF; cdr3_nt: TGTGCCAGCAGCTCCGACGTTTCCTACGAGCAGTACTTC
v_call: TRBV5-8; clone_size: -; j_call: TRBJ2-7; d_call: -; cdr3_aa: CASSFEPGARNEQYF; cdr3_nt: TGTGCCAGCAGCTTCGAGCCCGGGGCCAGAAACGAGCAGTACTTC
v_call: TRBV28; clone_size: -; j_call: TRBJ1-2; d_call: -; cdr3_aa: CASSPGGTRGYTF; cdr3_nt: TGTGCCAGCAGTCCCGGGGGGACCCGCGGCTACACCTTC
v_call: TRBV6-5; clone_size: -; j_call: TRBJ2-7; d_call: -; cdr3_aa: CASSSGTGSYEQYF; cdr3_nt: TGTGCCAGCAGTTCCGGGACGGGATCCTACGAGCAGTACTTC
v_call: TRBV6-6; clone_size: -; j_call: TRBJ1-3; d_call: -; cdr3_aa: CASSYDGTLNVIYF; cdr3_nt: TGTGCCAGCAGTTACGATGGAACCTTGAACGTCATATATTTT
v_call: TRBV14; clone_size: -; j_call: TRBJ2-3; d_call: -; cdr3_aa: CASSPGGGITDTQYF; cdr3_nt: TGTGCCAGCAGCCCAGGGGGGGGGATCACAGATACGCAGTATTTT
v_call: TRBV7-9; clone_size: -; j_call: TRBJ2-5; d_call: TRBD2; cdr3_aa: CASRPTGGLDQTQYF; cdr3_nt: TGTGCCAGCAGACCCACCGGGGGGTTAGATCAGACCCAGTACTTC
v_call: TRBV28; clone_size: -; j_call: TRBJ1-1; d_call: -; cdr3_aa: CASSSYTEAFF; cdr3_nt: TGTGCCAGCAGCTCCTACACTGAAGCTTTCTTT
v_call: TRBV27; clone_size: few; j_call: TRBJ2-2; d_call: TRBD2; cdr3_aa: CASSRELAGYQSGELFF; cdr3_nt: TGTGCCAGCAGTCGCGAACTAGCGGGCTACCAAAGCGGGGAGCTGTTTTTT
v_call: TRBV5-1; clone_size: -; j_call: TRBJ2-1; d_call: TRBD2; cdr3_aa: CASRTSGRAGDEQFF; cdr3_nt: TGCGCCAGCAGAACTAGCGGGAGGGCCGGGGATGAGCAGTTCTTC
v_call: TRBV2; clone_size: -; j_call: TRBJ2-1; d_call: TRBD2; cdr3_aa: CASRRREGDYEQFF; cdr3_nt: TGTGCCAGCAGGCGGCGGGAGGGGGATTATGAGCAGTTCTTC
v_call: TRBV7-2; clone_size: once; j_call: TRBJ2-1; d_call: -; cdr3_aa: CASSLDSRTDNEQFF; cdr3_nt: TGTGCCAGCAGCTTAGATTCGCGGACCGACAATGAGCAGTTCTTC
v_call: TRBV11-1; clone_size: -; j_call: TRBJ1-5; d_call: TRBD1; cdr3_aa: CASSPGQVNQPQHF; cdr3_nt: TGTGCCAGCAGCCCCGGACAGGTCAATCAGCCCCAGCATTTT
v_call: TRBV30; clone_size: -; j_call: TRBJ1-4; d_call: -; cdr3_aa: CAWSVVGGVEKLFF; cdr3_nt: TGTGCCTGGAGTGTAGTCGGGGGAGTGGAAAAACTGTTTTTT
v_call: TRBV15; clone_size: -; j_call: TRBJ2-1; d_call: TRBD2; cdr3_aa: CATSIRTSGYNEQFF; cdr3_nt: TGTGCCACCAGCATTCGGACTAGCGGTTACAATGAGCAGTTCTTC